These 14 T cell receptor beta chains were all obtained from the same sample, sequenced in a study of blood T cells in healthy people across ages. Primed by a sample-barcoded 5' primer and a J-beta primer mix, a second PCR proceeded for about 6 to 12 cycles. TCRdb analysed the 5' RACE reads with MiXCR anew, one entry per CDR3 protein. The table lists 800,000 to 1,300,000 distinct CDR3 sequences, under 30% of them singletons. This sample was shared with a second study, whose subject was T cells of mothers and their children.

Sample: blood. These receptors originate from a girl aged 2 to 9 in good health.

The J gene is TRBJ2-7, the V gene TRBV6-1; D is unresolved. Germline CDR1 is MNHNS and CDR2 is SASEGT. The CDR3 runs to 18 residues. Trimming left V 6 bases short and J 7 bases short, with 31 bases between. The CDR3 spells CASSHPTLQTPRHDEQYF. CDR3 bases: TGTGCCAGCAGCCACCCCACACTGCAGACCCCCCGGCATGATGAGCAGTACTTC.

Comment on this clonotype: Compared with germline, one end of the junction differs, possibly owing to a read error. The rearrangement uses TRBV7-7 and TRBJ2-7; weak D call: TRBD1 (6 bases). The germline V gene has CDR1 SSHAT and CDR2 FNYEAQ (reference sequence). CDR3 length: 15 residues. In DNA form, the CDR3 reads TGTGCTAGCAGCCCTACCGCCGGACAGTCCTACGAGCAGTACTTC. Translating it yields CASSPTAGQSYEQYF.

The chain combines TRBV6-5 with TRBJ2-7; 10 nucleotides align to TRBD2. Per germline, CDR1 MNHEY and CDR2 SVGAGI. CDR3 length: 15 residues. V shed 5 bases, J shed 0 bases, and the junction held 4 bases outside the gene matches. The CDR3 DNA reads as TGTGCCAGCAGTCGCGTAGCGGGGGGCTCCTACGAGCAGTACTTC. This sequence encodes CASSRVAGGSYEQYF.

The chain employs TRBV5-1 and TRBJ2-6; D is possibly TRBD1 or TRBD2 (6 bases each). CDR1 is SGHRS and CDR2 is YFSETQ in the germline V gene. The CDR3 totals 14 residues. With 1 base removed from V and 7 bases from J, the gap between germline ends came to 9 bases. The CDR3 loop is CASSLQGTANVLTF. The CDR3 nucleotides read TGCGCCAGCAGCTTGCAGGGGACTGCCAACGTCCTGACTTTC.

This chain links TRBV18 with TRBJ1-6; D is perhaps TRBD1 (6 bases). V was clipped by 2 bases and J by 7 bases, with 12 bases between them. The CDR3 loop spans 15 amino acids. Germline assignment: CDR1 KGHSH and CDR2 LQKENI. The CDR3 protein is CASSPSGAYNSPLHF. The CDR3 region has the DNA TGTGCCAGCTCACCATCAGGGGCTTACAATTCACCCCTCCACTTT.

This clonotype was found a few times. The rearrangement joins TRBV13 to TRBJ2-2; TRBD1 matches 7 bases. V dropped 8 bases and J dropped 4; count of bases not matched to a gene: 7. The CDR3 is made up of 14 amino acids. Looked up from germline, CDR1 is PRHDT and CDR2 is FYEKMQ (reference sequence). As DNA, the CDR3 is TGTGCCAGCGGCAGGGGACAGTTCACCGGGGAGCTGTTTTTT. Its translation is CASGRGQFTGELFF. Variable domain in full (rest from reference TRBV13 and TRBJ2-2): AAGVIQSPRHLIKEKRETATLKCYPIPRHDTVYWYQQGPGQDPQFLISFYEKMQSDKGSIPDRFSAQQFSDYHSELNMSSLELGDSALYFCASGRGQFTGELFFGEGSRLTVL.

This chain uses TRBV12-3 or TRBV12-4 with TRBJ2-5; 7 bases are shared with TRBD2. J lost 5 bases, V lost 4 bases, and 7 bases had no gene match. The length of the CDR3 is 14 residues. CDR3 bases: TGTGCCAGCAGTTCTTGGACTAGGAGGGAGACCCAGTACTTC. Translation gives CASSSWTRRETQYF.

This chain uses TRBV11-2 with TRBJ2-3; D assignment may be TRBD1 or TRBD2 (6 bases each). Germline V gene data show CDR1 as SGHAT and CDR2 as FQNNGV. CDR3 length: 16 amino acids. V gave up 5 bases and J gave up 4 bases, with 19 bases separating them. The CDR3 bases are TGTGCCAGCAGCCCCCTGGGGGGCGGGGTTGCAGATACGCAGTATTTT. This translates into CASSPLGGGVADTQYF.

Only a few counts were recorded for this clonotype. The rearrangement uses TRBV20-1 and TRBJ2-4; the D call may be TRBD1 or TRBD2 (6 bases each). CDR3 size: 18 residues. Trimming shortened V by 1 base and J by 6 bases, and 25 bases separated the two germline ends. Looked up from germline, CDR1 is DFQATT and CDR2 is SNEGSKA (reference sequence). In DNA, the CDR3 is TGCAGTGCTAGAGCCGAGCCCTTCCTCGGGGGCGCTTCAAACATTCAGTACTTC. It codes for CSARAEPFLGGASNIQYF.

This sequence joins TRBV29-1 and TRBJ1-1; TRBD1 might be the D (6 bases). The CDR3 consists of 17 residues. V lost 0 bases to trimming and J lost 0 bases, with 17 bases between them. In germline, CDR1 is SQVTM, CDR2 ANQGSEA. Written as DNA, the CDR3 is TGCAGCGTTGAAGATGTTTCGGGACAACGAATGAACACTGAAGCTTTCTTT. As protein: CSVEDVSGQRMNTEAFF.

This clonotype showed up just a few times. The V and J genes are TRBV28 and TRBJ2-5; TRBD2 matches at 10 bases. The length of the CDR3 is 15 residues. With V trimmed by 6 bases and J by 1 base, 5 bases remained unmatched. Germline V gene sequence: CDR1 MDHEN, CDR2 SYDVKM. In DNA, the CDR3 is TGTGCCAGCAGAAGGACTAGCGGCATCCAAGAGACCCAGTACTTC. Translated: CASRRTSGIQETQYF. Filled out from reference TRBV28 and TRBJ2-5, the complete variable domain reads DVKVTQSSRYLVKRTGEKVFLECVQDMDHENMFWYRQDPGLGLRLIYFSYDVKMKEKGDIPEGYSVSREKKERFSLILESASTNQTSMYLCASRRTSGIQETQYFGPGTRLLVL.

This clonotype showed up just a few times. V gene TRBV28 combines with J gene TRBJ2-3; D gene uncertain. The CDR3 is 13 residues long. Per germline, CDR1 MDHEN and CDR2 SYDVKM. V lost 4 bases and J lost 1, with 6 bases in between. This chain's CDR3 is CASSSSRTDTQYF. CDR3 coding DNA: TGTGCCAGCAGTTCGAGCCGCACAGATACGCAGTATTTT.

This clonotype was seen only a few times. The chain has TRBV29-1 and TRBJ2-5; 8 positions match TRBD2. V lost 5 bases and J lost 7; bases outside the gene matches: 12. Germline V gene lookup returns CDR1 SQVTM and CDR2 ANQGSEA. This CDR3 comprises 14 residues. CDR3 in amino acids: CSVRQRGPRGTQYF. The CDR3 DNA follows: TGCAGCGTTCGTCAGCGGGGGCCGCGAGGGACCCAGTACTTC.

This clonotype appeared a few times. The gene calls are TRBV13 and TRBJ2-1, with TRBD2 as a possible D gene (5 bases). V lost 2 bases, J lost 0 bases, and 11 bases lay in between. CDR1 and CDR2 from the germline V gene are PRHDT and FYEKMQ (reference sequence). The length of the CDR3 is 16 residues. CDR3: CASSLPGSSSYNEQFF. The CDR3 nucleotides read TGTGCCAGCAGCTTACCGGGGTCGAGCTCCTACAATGAGCAGTTCTTC.